A single sample gave rise to the 28 T cell receptor beta chains below, sequenced in a study of T-cell memory formation after mild COVID-19. TCRdb redid the calling of the 5' RACE reads with MiXCR, one entry per CDR3 protein. The table shows about 34,000 distinct CDR3 sequences, with 7% to 8% occurring only once. Sequenced input: PBMCs or a T cell subset sorted from them (not recorded which). Receptor source: a man younger than 35 who had mild COVID-19 (a few samples of this study predate the infection). Cell type and time point are not known.

This chain joins TRBV11-2 and TRBJ2-1, with 9 bases that match TRBD1. Germline V CDR1 and CDR2: SGHAT, FQNNGV. V shed 5 bases and J 8 bases; nucleotides not matched to a gene: 16. The CDR3 consists of 17 residues. CDR3 amino acids: CASSPLRHRGRIDEQFF. CDR3 bases: TGTGCCAGCAGCCCCTTAAGACACAGGGGGCGGATCGATGAGCAGTTCTTC. The full variable domain, rest sourced from reference TRBV11-2 and TRBJ2-1, is EAGVAQSPRYKIIEKRQSVAFWCNPISGHATLYWYQQILGQGPKLLIQFQNNGVVDDSQLPKDRFSAERLKGVDSTLKIQPAKLEDSAVYLCASSPLRHRGRIDEQFFGPGTRLTVL.

This clonotype showed up many times. The genes are TRBV28 and TRBJ2-7; D may be TRBD2 (5 bases). This CDR3 has 13 amino acids. V was cut by 5 bases and J by 6 bases, with 14 bases left in between. Germline values: CDR1 MDHEN, CDR2 SYDVKM. CDR3 protein: CASSRTPPGEQYV. The DNA of the CDR3 is TGTGCCAGCAGTAGGACTCCGCCTGGCGAGCAGTACGTC.

This clonotype was picked up a small number of times. This chain connects TRBV5-1 to TRBJ2-7; D unclear. In germline, CDR1 is SGHRS, CDR2 YFSETQ. CDR3 length: 15 residues. The V end lost 2 bases, the J end lost 0 bases, and 12 bases lay between the germline ends. This chain's CDR3 is CASSFVVVGSYEQYF. DNA of the CDR3: TGCGCCAGCAGCTTTGTAGTTGTTGGCTCCTACGAGCAGTACTTC.

By sample fraction, this clonotype is medium-sized. The chain carries TRBV4-3 and TRBJ2-4; the match to TRBD2 covers 7 bases. The V gene's germline CDR1 is LGHNA and CDR2 YSLEER. The CDR3 length is 14 residues. J was trimmed by 1 base and V by 4 bases; bases with no gene match: 1. The CDR3 sequence: CASSPGGAKNIQYF. The DNA of the CDR3 is TGCGCCAGCAGCCCCGGGGGGGCCAAAAACATTCAGTACTTC.

The chain has TRBV20-1 and TRBJ2-3; 9 nucleotides agree with TRBD2. V was pared by 6 bases and J by 3 bases, with 16 bases of the junction left unmatched. From germline, CDR1 is DFQATT and CDR2 SNEGSKA (reference sequence). The CDR3 is 17 amino acids. The CDR3 sequence: CSAVMKGGRARTDTQYF. DNA of the CDR3: TGCAGTGCCGTAATGAAGGGCGGGAGGGCCAGGACAGATACGCAGTATTTT.

The table lists this clonotype with a few counts. The chain employs TRBV5-6 and TRBJ2-6; D not certain. V lost 0 bases to trimming and J lost 0 bases, with 13 bases between them. The V gene's germline CDR1 is SGHDT and CDR2 YYEEEE. CDR3 length equals 18 residues. CDR3 residues: CASSLGTVLVSGANVLTF. The CDR3 DNA follows: TGTGCCAGCAGCTTGGGTACAGTCTTGGTCTCTGGGGCCAACGTCCTGACTTTC. Drawing the rest from reference TRBV5-6 and TRBJ2-6, the complete variable domain is DAGVTQSPTHLIKTRGQQVTLRCSPKSGHDTVSWYQQALGQGPQFIFQYYEEEERQRGNFPDRFSGHQFPNYSSELNVNALLLGDSALYLCASSLGTVLVSGANVLTFGAGSRLTVL.

In this sample, this clonotype turned up many times. The chain combines TRBV9 with TRBJ1-5; 7 nucleotides align to TRBD1. The length of the CDR3 is 15 residues. Germline values: CDR1 SGDLS, CDR2 YYNGEE. V shed 0 bases and J 11 bases; nucleotides not matched to a gene: 11. CDR3 amino acids: CASSVGATGEEAQHF. The CDR3 region has the DNA TGTGCCAGCAGCGTAGGTGCCACAGGGGAAGAGGCCCAGCATTTT.

The chain links TRBV19 to TRBJ1-2; no clear D. Germline V lookup: CDR1 LNHDA, CDR2 SQIVND (reference sequence). The V end was cut by 3 bases, the J end by 4 bases, with 6 bases between. The CDR3 has 12 amino acids. CDR3: CASSIRSYGYTF. CDR3 in DNA: TGTGCCAGTAGTATCCGCTCCTATGGCTACACCTTC.

The chain is built from TRBV7-9 and TRBJ1-1; 8 bases match TRBD1. The junction had 5 bases not matched to a gene; V was cut back by 4 bases and J by 1 base. The CDR3 totals 15 residues. Per the germline V gene, CDR1 is SEHNR and CDR2 is FQNEAQ (reference sequence). CDR3 in DNA: TGTGCCAGCAGCTGGACAGGGAGGGGGAACACTGAAGCTTTCTTT. Translating gives CASSWTGRGNTEAFF.

The sample holds many counts of this clonotype. The chain couples TRBV15 to TRBJ1-5; D ambiguous. The CDR3 loop spans 16 amino acids. Germline-derived CDR1 and CDR2 are LNHNV and YYDKDF (reference sequence). V was trimmed by 0 bases and J by 8 bases, leaving 17 bases between them. This chain's CDR3 is CATSRDLAPRPKPQHF. The CDR3 nucleotides read TGTGCCACCAGCAGAGATCTTGCCCCCCGTCCCAAGCCCCAGCATTTT.

Turning to this clonotype: Just one base apart from a much larger clone, this may be a read error. V usage is TRBV11-2 and J usage is TRBJ1-1, with D unresolved. This CDR3 comprises 13 residues. CDR1 is SGHAT, CDR2 FQNNGV, per germline. The CDR3 DNA sequence: TGTGCCATCAGCTTAGTCAGGCAGACTGAAGCTTTCTTT. Its translation: CAISLVRQTEAFF.

This clonotype showed up many times. V gene TRBV19 combines with J gene TRBJ1-1, with TRBD1 as a possible D gene (5 bases). CDR1 is LNHDA, CDR2 SQIVND, per germline (reference sequence). The CDR3 covers 12 residues. With 6 bases removed from V and 4 bases from J, the gap between germline ends came to 9 bases. The DNA of the CDR3 is TGTGCCAGTAGAGCAGGGATCACTGAAGCTTTCTTT. This gives the protein CASRAGITEAFF.

This clonotype was recorded at least ten times. The rearrangement joins TRBV29-1 to TRBJ2-5; 8 positions agree with TRBD1. Unmatched junction bases numbered 1, after V lost 3 bases and J lost 4 bases. In germline, CDR1 is SQVTM, CDR2 ANQGSEA. The CDR3 extends over 12 amino acids. DNA for the CDR3: TGCAGCGTTGATGGACAGGGAGAGACCCAGTACTTC. Translating it yields CSVDGQGETQYF.

This clonotype occurred a few times. The rearrangement joins TRBV9 to TRBJ2-3; D gene uncertain. This CDR3 has 12 amino acids. Germline values: CDR1 SGDLS, CDR2 YYNGEE. Trimming took off 0 bases at V and 5 bases at J, with 4 bases between the two ends. In DNA form, the CDR3 reads TGTGCCAGCAGCGTAGATAGAGATACGCAGTATTTT. Amino acids: CASSVDRDTQYF.

This clonotype was detected many times. The V and J genes are TRBV20-1 and TRBJ2-3, with 10 bases fitting TRBD2. Per germline, CDR1 DFQATT and CDR2 SNEGSKA (reference sequence). The length of the CDR3 is 13 residues. The trim removed 3 bases at V and 8 bases at J, leaving 5 bases unmatched. CDR3 residues: CSASSGGRGTQYF. The DNA of the CDR3 is TGCAGTGCTAGTAGCGGGGGGAGGGGTACGCAGTATTTT.

The CDR3 is CASSYRGRGSTEAFF. The CDR3 coding sequence is TGTGCCAGCAGCTACAGGGGGCGGGGGAGCACTGAAGCTTTCTTT. The V and J genes are TRBV6-5 and TRBJ1-1, with 9 bases lining up with TRBD1. Germline CDR1 is MNHEY and CDR2 is SVGAGI. The CDR3 consists of 15 residues. V trimming: 6 bases; J trimming: 4 bases; junction bases outside the gene matches: 9.

This clonotype was observed at least ten times. This rearrangement joins TRBV20-1 to TRBJ2-1; 14 bases fit TRBD2. This CDR3 is built from 17 residues. Germline CDR1 reads DFQATT; CDR2 reads SNEGSKA (reference sequence). The V segment lost 0 bases and the J segment 6 bases; nucleotides outside the gene matches: 7. The CDR3 nucleotides read TGCAGTGCTAGAGATAGGGGACTAGCGGGGGCCCCCAATGAGCAGTTCTTC. This encodes CSARDRGLAGAPNEQFF.

This clonotype has a handful of counts. The V gene is TRBV12-3 or TRBV12-4, the J gene TRBJ1-2; no clear D. Trimming removed 0 bases at V and 4 bases at J, with 6 bases between. The CDR3 is made up of 13 amino acids. CDR3 in amino acids: CASSLACPYGYTF. CDR3 nucleotide sequence: TGTGCCAGCAGTTTAGCCTGTCCCTATGGCTACACCTTC.

This clonotype was detected many times. The genes are TRBV20-1 and TRBJ1-1; D might be TRBD1 (5 bases). CDR1 is DFQATT and CDR2 is SNEGSKA in the germline V gene (reference sequence). Trimming pared 2 bases from V and 1 base from J, leaving 11 bases between. The CDR3 contains 14 residues. In nucleotides, the CDR3 is TGCAGTGCTAGAAATGGGGGGGGGAACACTGAAGCTTTCTTT. It specifies CSARNGGGNTEAFF.

The rearrangement uses TRBV10-2 and TRBJ2-3; a possible D gene is TRBD2 (7 bases). The CDR3 totals 17 residues. Per germline, CDR1 WSHSY and CDR2 SAAADI. V was trimmed by 0 bases and J by 8 bases, leaving 21 bases between them. CDR3 in DNA: TGCGCCAGCAGTGAGTCACGCGGACTAGAGGGGGAGACTACGCAGTATTTT. Its translation is CASSESRGLEGETTQYF.

This clonotype came up many times. The rearrangement links TRBV12-3 or TRBV12-4 to TRBJ1-4, with D maybe TRBD1 (6 bases). V was pared by 9 bases and J by 8 bases, with 19 bases between. This CDR3 has 14 amino acids. Here the CDR3 DNA reads TGTGCCAGTTCCCCGGGGGCCGGACTCGAAAAACTGTTTTTT. Encoded protein: CASSPGAGLEKLFF.

This clonotype has a count of ten or more. V and J are TRBV5-1 and TRBJ2-1; a possible D gene is TRBD2 (6 bases). The V and J ends lost 7 bases and 6 bases respectively, with 14 bases between them. The CDR3 runs 13 residues. Germline CDR1 reads SGHRS; CDR2 reads YFSETQ. The CDR3 region is CASQNPGGNEQFF. The CDR3 DNA sequence: TGCGCCAGCCAAAATCCCGGGGGCAATGAGCAGTTCTTC.

CDR3 amino acids: CASSLLRGNYGYTF. CDR3 coding DNA: TGTGCCAGCAGTTTATTACGGGGGAACTATGGCTACACCTTC. The chain employs TRBV12-3 or TRBV12-4 and TRBJ1-2; TRBD1 is a possible D gene (5 bases). This CDR3 has 14 residues. Trimming took 2 bases from V and 2 from J, leaving 9 bases between them.

This clonotype was observed at least ten times. In nucleotides, the CDR3 is TGCAGCGTCAGGGCGATCTCTGGAAACACCATATATTTT. This encodes CSVRAISGNTIYF. J is TRBJ1-3 and V is TRBV29-1; TRBD1 might be the D (5 bases). CDR3 length: 13 residues. The V end was cut by 6 bases, the J end by 0 bases, with 9 bases between. Germline loops: CDR1 SQVTM, CDR2 ANQGSEA.

At least ten counts were recorded for this clonotype. The rearrangement uses TRBV5-5 and TRBJ2-7; tentative D call: TRBD1 (6 bases). Trimming shortened V by 4 bases and J by 3 bases, and 11 bases separated the two germline ends. Germline assignment: CDR1 SGHKS and CDR2 YYEKEE (reference sequence). The CDR3 extends over 13 amino acids. The CDR3 DNA follows: TGTGCCAGCAGCCGACAGGTCGACTACGAGCAGTACGTC. Its translation is CASSRQVDYEQYV.

The chain recombines TRBV6-2 or TRBV6-3 with TRBJ1-5; D is perhaps TRBD1 (5 bases). The CDR3 loop spans 17 amino acids. The germline V and J ends were trimmed by 0 bases and 1 base, with 13 bases remaining between them. Germline assignment: CDR1 MNHEY and CDR2 SVGEGT. The CDR3 nucleotides are TGTGCCAGCAGTTACTCGCCAGGGAGATTGAGCAATCAGCCCCAGCATTTT. It codes for CASSYSPGRLSNQPQHF.

Ten or more counts support this clonotype. The CDR3 coding sequence is TGTGCCAGCAGACCGGGACTAGCGGTCGGGGAGCAGTTCTTC. Translated: CASRPGLAVGEQFF. This chain connects TRBV6-4 to TRBJ2-1, with 11 bases lining up with TRBD2. The germline CDR1 and CDR2 sequences are MRHNA and SNTAGT. The CDR3 has 14 amino acids. V trimming: 6 bases; J trimming: 10 bases; junction bases outside the gene matches: 8.

This clonotype was seen more than once but under ten times. The chain joins TRBV7-9 to TRBJ2-7; D is perhaps TRBD1 (6 bases). CDR1 and CDR2 from the germline V gene are SEHNR and FQNEAQ (reference sequence). The V gene lost 5 bases and the J gene lost 5 bases, with 16 bases spanning the gap. The CDR3 consists of 14 residues. CDR3 DNA sequence: TGTGCCAGCAGCCCCCGACAGGAATCCCACGAGCAGTACTTC. Translating gives CASSPRQESHEQYF.